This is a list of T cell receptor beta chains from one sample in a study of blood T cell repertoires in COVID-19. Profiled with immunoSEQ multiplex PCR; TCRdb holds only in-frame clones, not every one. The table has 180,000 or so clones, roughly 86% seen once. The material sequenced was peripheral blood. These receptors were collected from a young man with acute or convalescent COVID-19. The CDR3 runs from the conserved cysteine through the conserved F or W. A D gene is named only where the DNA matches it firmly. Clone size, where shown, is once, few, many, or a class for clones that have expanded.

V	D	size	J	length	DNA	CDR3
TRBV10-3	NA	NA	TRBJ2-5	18	TGTGCCCTTCTGGACATTTGTCCGGGGGGCCGTTATCTTGAGACCCAGTACTTC	CALLDICPGGRYLETQYF
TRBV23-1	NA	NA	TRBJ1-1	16	TGCGCCAGCAGTCAATCTCTCGGTTCCACGGTGAGTGAAGCTTTCTTT	CASSQSLGSTVSEAFF
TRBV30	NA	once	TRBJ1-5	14	TGTGCCTGGAGTGTACAGTCAAGCAATCAGCCCCAGCATTTT	CAWSVQSSNQPQHF
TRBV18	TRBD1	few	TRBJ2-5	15	TGTGCCAGCTCACCGACAGGGGCCCCCCAAGAGACCCAGTACTTC	CASSPTGAPQETQYF
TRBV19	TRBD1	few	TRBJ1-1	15	TGTGCCAGTAGCCTCGGACAGGGGGCGACCACTGAAGCTTTCTTT	CASSLGQGATTEAFF
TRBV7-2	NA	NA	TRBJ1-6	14	TGTGCCAGCAGCTTATGGGGCTCTAATTCACCCCTCCACTTT	CASSLWGSNSPLHF
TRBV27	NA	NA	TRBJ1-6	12	TGTGCCAGCAAGAGGTTAGACTCACCCCTCCACTTT	CASKRLDSPLHF
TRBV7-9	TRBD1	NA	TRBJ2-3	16	TGTGCCAGCAGCTTAGGGACAGGATCTAGCACAGATACGCAGTATTTT	CASSLGTGSSTDTQYF
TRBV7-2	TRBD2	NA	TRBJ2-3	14	TGTGCCAGCAGCGGCGGACTAGGGACAGATACGCAGTATTTT	CASSGGLGTDTQYF
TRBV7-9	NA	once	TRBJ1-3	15	TGTGCCAGCAGCCCGGGAAGGGTTAATGGAAACACCATATATTTT	CASSPGRVNGNTIYF
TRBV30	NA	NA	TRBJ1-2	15	TGTGCCTGGAGTTGGGCATCAAGAGCTAACTATGGCTACACCTTC	CAWSWASRANYGYTF
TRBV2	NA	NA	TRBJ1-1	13	TGTGCCAGCGCGGGTTTTCTGAACACTGAAGCTTTCTTT	CASAGFLNTEAFF
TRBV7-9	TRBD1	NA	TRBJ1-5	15	TGTGCCAGCAGCGCTACGACAGGGAGCAATCAGCCCCAGCATTTT	CASSATTGSNQPQHF
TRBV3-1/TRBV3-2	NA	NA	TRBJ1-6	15	TGTGCCAGCAGCCAGTACCAGAGGGGGAATTCACCCCTCCACTTT	CASSQYQRGNSPLHF
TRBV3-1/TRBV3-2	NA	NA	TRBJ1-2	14	TGTGCCAGCAGCCAAGATCGGGGGGATTATGGCTACACCTTC	CASSQDRGDYGYTF
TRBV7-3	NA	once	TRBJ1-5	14	TGTGCCAGCATCCGAACCTATAGCAATCAGCCCCAGCATTTT	CASIRTYSNQPQHF
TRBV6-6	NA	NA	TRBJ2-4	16	TGTGCCAGCAGTATAACAGGGGGGGTGGCCAAAAACATTCAGTACTTC	CASSITGGVAKNIQYF
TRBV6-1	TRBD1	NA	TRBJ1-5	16	TGTGCCAGCAGTGAAGTTGGCAGGGGGCAAGTTCAGCCCCAGCATTTT	CASSEVGRGQVQPQHF
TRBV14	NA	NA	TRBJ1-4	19	TGTGCCAGCAGCCTTCCTCGATCGACAGTCTCAACAACTAATGAAAAACTGTTTTTT	CASSLPRSTVSTTNEKLFF
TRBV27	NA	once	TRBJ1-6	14	TGTGCCAGCAGAGGAACAGGGCTCTACTCACCCCTCCACTTT	CASRGTGLYSPLHF
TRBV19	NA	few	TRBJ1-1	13	TGTGCCAGTAGTCTGATGCGGGGCACTGAAGCTTTCTTT	CASSLMRGTEAFF
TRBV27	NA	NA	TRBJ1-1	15	TGTGCCAGCAGTTTCAACAGGGCCGGGGACACTGAAGCTTTCTTT	CASSFNRAGDTEAFF
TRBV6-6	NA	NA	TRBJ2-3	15	TGTGCCAGCAAACCCCGGGACACTAGCACAGATACGCAGTATTTT	CASKPRDTSTDTQYF
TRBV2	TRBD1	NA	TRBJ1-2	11	TGTGCCAGCGGGACAGGGAGAGGCTACACCTTC	CASGTGRGYTF
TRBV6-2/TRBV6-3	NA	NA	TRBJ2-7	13	TGTGCCAGCAGTTGGGCAGTTCCCTACGAGCAGTACTTC	CASSWAVPYEQYF
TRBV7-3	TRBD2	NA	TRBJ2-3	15	TGTGCCAGCAGCTCACTAGCGGGGGTCGCAGATACGCAGTATTTT	CASSSLAGVADTQYF
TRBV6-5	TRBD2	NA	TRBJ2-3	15	TGTGCCAGCAGCCCATTAGCGGGGGGGCCAGATACGCAGTATTTT	CASSPLAGGPDTQYF
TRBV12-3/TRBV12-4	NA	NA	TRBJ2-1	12	TGTGCCAGCAGTTCTCAGAACAATGAGCAGTTCTTC	CASSSQNNEQFF
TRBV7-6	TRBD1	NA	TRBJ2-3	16	TGTGCCAGCAGCTTAGCCAACAGGGGGAGCACAGATACGCAGTATTTT	CASSLANRGSTDTQYF
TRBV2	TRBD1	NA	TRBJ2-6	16	TGTGCCAGCACCGGACAGGGAACTCCTGGGGCCAACGTCCTGACTTTC	CASTGQGTPGANVLTF
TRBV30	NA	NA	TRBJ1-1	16	TGTGCCTGGAGTGTAGCCAGGACAAACATGAACACTGAAGCTTTCTTT	CAWSVARTNMNTEAFF
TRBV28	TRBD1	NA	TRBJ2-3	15	TGTGCCAGCAGTGGGGGGACAGGGGGCGCAGATACGCAGTATTTT	CASSGGTGGADTQYF
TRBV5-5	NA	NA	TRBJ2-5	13	TGTGCCAGCAGCTTCTCCGGGCAAGAGACCCAGTACTTC	CASSFSGQETQYF
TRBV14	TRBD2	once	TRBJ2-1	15	TGTGCCAGCAGCACCCGGACTAGCGGCTACAATGAGCAGTTCTTC	CASSTRTSGYNEQFF
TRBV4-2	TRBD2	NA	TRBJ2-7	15	TGTGCCAGCAGCCAAGACCCCGGGGGGGGTAACGAGCAGTACTTC	CASSQDPGGGNEQYF
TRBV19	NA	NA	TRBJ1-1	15	TGTGCCAGTACCGGGACCGGGACTTGGAACACTGAAGCTTTCTTT	CASTGTGTWNTEAFF
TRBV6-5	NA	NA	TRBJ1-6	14	TGTGCCAGCAGACAGGGTATGGATAATTCACCCCTCCACTTT	CASRQGMDNSPLHF
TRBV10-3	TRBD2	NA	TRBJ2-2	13	TGTGCCATCAGTCTAGCGGGGGCCGGGGAGCTGTTTTTT	CAISLAGAGELFF
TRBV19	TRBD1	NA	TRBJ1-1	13	TGTGCCAGTAGTACAGGGGGCCTCACTGAAGCTTTCTTT	CASSTGGLTEAFF
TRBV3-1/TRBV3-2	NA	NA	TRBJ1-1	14	TGTGCCAGCAGCCAAGCCGGCCAGGGAACGGAAGCTTTCTTT	CASSQAGQGTEAFF
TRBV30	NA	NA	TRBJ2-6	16	TGTGCCTGGAGTAGTGGTCAGGGGAACGGGGCCAACGTCCTGACTTTC	CAWSSGQGNGANVLTF